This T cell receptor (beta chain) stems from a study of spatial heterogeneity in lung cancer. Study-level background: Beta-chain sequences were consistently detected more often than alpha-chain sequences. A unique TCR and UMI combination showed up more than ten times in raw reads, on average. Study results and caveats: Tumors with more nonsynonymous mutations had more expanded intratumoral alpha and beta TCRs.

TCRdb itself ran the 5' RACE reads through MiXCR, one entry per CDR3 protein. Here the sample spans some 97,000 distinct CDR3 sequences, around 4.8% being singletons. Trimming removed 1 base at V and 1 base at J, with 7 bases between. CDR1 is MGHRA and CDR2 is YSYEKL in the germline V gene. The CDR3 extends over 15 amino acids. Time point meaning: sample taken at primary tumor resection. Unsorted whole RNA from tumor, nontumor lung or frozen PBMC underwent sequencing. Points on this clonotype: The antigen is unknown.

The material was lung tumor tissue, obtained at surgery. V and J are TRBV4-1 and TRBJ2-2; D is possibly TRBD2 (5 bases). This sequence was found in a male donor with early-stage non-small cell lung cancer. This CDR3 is CASSQAGRNTGELFF. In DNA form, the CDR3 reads TGCGCCAGCAGCCAAGCGGGGAGGAACACCGGGGAGCTGTTTTTT.